This T cell receptor beta chain originates from a study of T cells in localized non-small cell lung cancer. A note on this clone: The antigen is not known.

Trimming cost V 1 base and J 4 bases, with 9 bases left between them. Germline V gene lookup returns CDR1 SGHNT and CDR2 YYREEE (reference sequence). The CDR3 extends over 14 amino acids. Assay: immunoSEQ multiplex PCR; the TCRdb copy retains only in-frame clones and omits some. Here the sample spans tens of thousands of clones, roughly 90% being singletons. Notes on the study in general: Appearing in adjacent lung were a median approximately 60 of the top 100 tumor clones. There was higher T cell clonality in uninvolved adjacent lung than in tumor, and it was highest there.

Sequencing was performed on peripheral blood, taken before any cancer treatment. This rearrangement joins TRBV5-4 to TRBJ1-5; tentative D call: TRBD1 (5 bases). The clonotype originates from a female donor over 55 with stage I squamous cell lung carcinoma. CDR3 amino acids: CASSLPGPNQPQHF. CDR3 nucleotides: TGTGCCAGCAGCTTGCCGGGACCGAATCAGCCCCAGCATTTT.